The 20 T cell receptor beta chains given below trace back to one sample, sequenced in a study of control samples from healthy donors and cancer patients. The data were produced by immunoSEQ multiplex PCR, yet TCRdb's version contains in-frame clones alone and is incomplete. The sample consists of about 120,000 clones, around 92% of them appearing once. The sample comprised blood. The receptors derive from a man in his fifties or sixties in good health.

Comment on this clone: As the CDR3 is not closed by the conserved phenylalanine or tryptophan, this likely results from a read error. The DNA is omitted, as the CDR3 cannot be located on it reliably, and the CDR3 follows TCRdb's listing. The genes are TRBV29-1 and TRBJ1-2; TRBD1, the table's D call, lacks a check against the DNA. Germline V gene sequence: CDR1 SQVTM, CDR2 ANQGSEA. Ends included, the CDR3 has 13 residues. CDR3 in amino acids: CSVSKGDTGWVFS.

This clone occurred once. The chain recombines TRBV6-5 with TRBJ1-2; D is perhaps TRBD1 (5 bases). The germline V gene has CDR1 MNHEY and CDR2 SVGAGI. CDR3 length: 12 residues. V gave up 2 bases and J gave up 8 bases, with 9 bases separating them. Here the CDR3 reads CASSYGGFGYTF. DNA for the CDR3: TGTGCCAGCAGTTACGGGGGGTTCGGCTACACCTTC.

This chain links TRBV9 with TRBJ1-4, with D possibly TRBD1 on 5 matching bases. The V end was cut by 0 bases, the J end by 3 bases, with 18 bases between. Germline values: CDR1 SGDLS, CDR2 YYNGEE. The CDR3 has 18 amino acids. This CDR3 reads CASSVGIGGGAPNEKLFF. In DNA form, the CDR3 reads TGTGCCAGCAGCGTAGGAATCGGTGGGGGTGCCCCTAATGAAAAACTGTTTTTT.

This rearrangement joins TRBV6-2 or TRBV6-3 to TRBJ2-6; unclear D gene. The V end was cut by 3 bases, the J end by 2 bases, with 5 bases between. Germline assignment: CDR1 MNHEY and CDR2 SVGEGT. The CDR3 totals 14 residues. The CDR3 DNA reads TGTGCCAGCAGTTATCACACTGGGGCCAACGTCCTGACTTTC. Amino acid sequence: CASSYHTGANVLTF.

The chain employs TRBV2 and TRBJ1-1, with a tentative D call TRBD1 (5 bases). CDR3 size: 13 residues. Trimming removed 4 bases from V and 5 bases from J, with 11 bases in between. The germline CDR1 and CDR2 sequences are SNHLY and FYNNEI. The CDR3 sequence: CASSVGPGTEAFF. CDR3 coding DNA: TGTGCCAGCAGTGTGGGACCCGGGACTGAAGCTTTCTTT. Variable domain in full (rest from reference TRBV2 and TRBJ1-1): EPEVTQTPSHQVTQMGQEVILRCVPISNHLYFYWYRQILGQKVEFLVSFYNNEISEKSEIFDDQFSVERPDGSNFTLKIRSTKLEDSAMYFCASSVGPGTEAFFGQGTRLTVV.

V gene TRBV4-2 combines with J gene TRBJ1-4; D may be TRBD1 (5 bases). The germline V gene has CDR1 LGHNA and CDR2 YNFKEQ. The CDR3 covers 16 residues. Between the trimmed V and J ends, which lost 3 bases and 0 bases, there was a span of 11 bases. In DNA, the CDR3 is TGTGCCAGCAGCCAGAGGGGTCTTGCAACTAATGAAAAACTGTTTTTT. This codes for CASSQRGLATNEKLFF.

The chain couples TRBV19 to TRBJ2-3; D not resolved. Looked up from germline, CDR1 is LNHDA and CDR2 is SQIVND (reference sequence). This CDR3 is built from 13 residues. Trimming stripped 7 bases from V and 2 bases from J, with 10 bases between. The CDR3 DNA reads TGTGCCAGTATGAAAACGGACACAGATACGCAGTATTTT. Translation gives CASMKTDTDTQYF.

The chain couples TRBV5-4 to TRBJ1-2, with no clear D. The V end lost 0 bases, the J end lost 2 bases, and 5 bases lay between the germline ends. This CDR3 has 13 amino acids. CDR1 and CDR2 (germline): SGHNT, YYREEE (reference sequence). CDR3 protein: CASSLEGNYGYTF. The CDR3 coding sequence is TGTGCCAGCAGCTTGGAAGGGAACTATGGCTACACCTTC. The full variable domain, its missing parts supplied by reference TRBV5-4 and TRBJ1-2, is ETGVTQSPTHLIKTRGQQVTLRCSSQSGHNTVSWYQQALGQGPQFIFQYYREEENGRGNFPPRFSGLQFPNYSSELNVNALELDDSALYLCASSLEGNYGYTFGSGTRLTVV.

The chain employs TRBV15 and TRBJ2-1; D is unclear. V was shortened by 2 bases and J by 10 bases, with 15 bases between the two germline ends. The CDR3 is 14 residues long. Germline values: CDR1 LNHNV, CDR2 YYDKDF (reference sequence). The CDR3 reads CATSRNRVEEEQFF. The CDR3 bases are TGTGCCACCAGCAGAAACAGAGTTGAAGAGGAGCAGTTCTTC.

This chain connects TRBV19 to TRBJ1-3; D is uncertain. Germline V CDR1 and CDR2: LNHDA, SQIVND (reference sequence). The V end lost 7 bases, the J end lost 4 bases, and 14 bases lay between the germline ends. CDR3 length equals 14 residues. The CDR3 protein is CASTFPEAGNTIYF. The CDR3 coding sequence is TGTGCCAGTACCTTTCCCGAGGCGGGAAACACCATATATTTT.

The CDR3 loop reads CASSLGTTNTEAFF. The DNA of the CDR3 is TGTGCCAGCAGCTTGGGCACGACCAACACTGAAGCTTTCTTT. The chain combines TRBV7-2 with TRBJ1-1; D unclear. Trimming took off 3 bases at V and 2 bases at J, with 10 bases between the two ends. The CDR3 covers 14 residues. CDR1 is SGHTA and CDR2 is FQGNSA in the germline V gene. Using reference TRBV7-2 and TRBJ1-1 for the parts outside the CDR3, the full variable domain is GAGVSQSPSNKVTEKGKDVELRCDPISGHTALYWYRQSLGQGLEFLIYFQGNSAPDKSGLPSDRFSAERTGGSVSTLTIQRTQQEDSAVYLCASSLGTTNTEAFFGQGTRLTVV.

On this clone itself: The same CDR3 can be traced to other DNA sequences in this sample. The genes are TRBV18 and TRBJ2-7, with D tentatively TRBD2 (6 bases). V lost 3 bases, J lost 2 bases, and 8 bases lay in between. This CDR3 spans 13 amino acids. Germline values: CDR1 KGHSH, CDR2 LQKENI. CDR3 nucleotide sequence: TGTGCCAGCTCACCGGGGGGTCCCTACGAGCAGTACTTC. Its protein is CASSPGGPYEQYF.

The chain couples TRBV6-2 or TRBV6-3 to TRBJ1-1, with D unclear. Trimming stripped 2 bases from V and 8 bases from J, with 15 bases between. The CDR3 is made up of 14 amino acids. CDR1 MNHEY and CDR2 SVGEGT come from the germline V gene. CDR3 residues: CASSYQAEDSEAFF. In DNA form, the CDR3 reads TGTGCCAGCAGTTACCAGGCCGAGGACTCCGAAGCTTTCTTT.

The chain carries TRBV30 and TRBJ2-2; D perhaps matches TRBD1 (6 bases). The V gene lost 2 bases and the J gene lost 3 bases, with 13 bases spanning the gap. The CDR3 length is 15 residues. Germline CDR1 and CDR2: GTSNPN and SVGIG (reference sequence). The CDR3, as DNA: TGTGCCTGGAGTCACAGGGATAGGGACACCGGGGAGCTGTTTTTT. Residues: CAWSHRDRDTGELFF.

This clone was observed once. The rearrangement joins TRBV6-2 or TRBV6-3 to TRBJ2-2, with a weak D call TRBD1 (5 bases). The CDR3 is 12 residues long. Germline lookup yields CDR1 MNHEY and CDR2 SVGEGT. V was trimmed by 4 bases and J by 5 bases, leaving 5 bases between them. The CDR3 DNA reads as TGTGCCAGCAGTTCAGGGACCGGGGAGCTGTTTTTT. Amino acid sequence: CASSSGTGELFF.

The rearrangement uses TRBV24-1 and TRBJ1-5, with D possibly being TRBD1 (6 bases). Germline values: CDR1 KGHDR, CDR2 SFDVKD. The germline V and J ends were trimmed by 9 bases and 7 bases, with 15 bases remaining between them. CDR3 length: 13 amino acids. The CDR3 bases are TGTGCCACCCGGATGGGGGCAGGGCAGCCCCAGCATTTT. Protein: CATRMGAGQPQHF.

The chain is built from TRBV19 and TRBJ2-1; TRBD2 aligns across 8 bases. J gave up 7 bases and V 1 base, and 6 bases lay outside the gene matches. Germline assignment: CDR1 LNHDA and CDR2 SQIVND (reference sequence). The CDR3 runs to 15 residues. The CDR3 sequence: CASSIGFSGVNEQFF. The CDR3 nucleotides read TGTGCCAGTAGTATAGGTTTTAGCGGGGTAAATGAGCAGTTCTTC.

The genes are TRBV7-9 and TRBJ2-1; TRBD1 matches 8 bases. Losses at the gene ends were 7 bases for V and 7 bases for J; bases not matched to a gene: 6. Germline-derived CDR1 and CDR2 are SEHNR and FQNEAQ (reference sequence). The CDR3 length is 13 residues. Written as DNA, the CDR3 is TGTGCCAGCACCCAGGGGGCTAGGAATGAGCAGTTCTTC. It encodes CASTQGARNEQFF.

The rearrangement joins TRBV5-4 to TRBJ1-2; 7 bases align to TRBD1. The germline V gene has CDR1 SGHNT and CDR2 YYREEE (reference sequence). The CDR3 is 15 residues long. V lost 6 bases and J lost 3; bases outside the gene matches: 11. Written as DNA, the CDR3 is TGTGCCAGCACCCCGGTTGGGCAGGGGGACTATGGCTACACCTTC. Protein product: CASTPVGQGDYGYTF.

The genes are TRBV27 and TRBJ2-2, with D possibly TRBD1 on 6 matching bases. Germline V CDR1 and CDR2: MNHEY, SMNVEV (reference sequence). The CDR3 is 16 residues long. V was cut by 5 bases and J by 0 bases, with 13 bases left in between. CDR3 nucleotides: TGTGCCAGCAGTACTTACAGGGTTGCGAACACCGGGGAGCTGTTTTTT. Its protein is CASSTYRVANTGELFF.